One TCR beta chain is described in this entry. Its specificity is not known. Expressed TCRB transcripts got sequenced, as all isolated RNA was reverse transcribed. Sequencing was performed with immunoSEQ multiplex PCR; in TCRdb, only in-frame clones are kept and a portion is missing. The data show around 56,000 clones, 40% to 65% seen once. Populations obtained by sorting all exceeded 95% purity. The germline V gene has CDR1 MDHEN and CDR2 SYDVKM. The CDR3 consists of 14 residues. V lost 9 bases and J lost 6, with 20 bases in between. This entry belongs to a study of beta chain features in type 1 diabetes. Study-wide context: Sorted cells numbering over 95,000,000 were examined across all samples.

General study findings and limits: There was a moderate but significant shortening of TCRB CDR3s in all four CD4+ subsets of Type 1 diabetes patients. Small HLA sub-analyses could not settle whether HLA shapes TCRB rearrangement. A greater similarity of naive, central memory and Treg TCRB repertoires was seen among patients than among healthy donors.

V is TRBV28 and J is TRBJ1-2; the D is unclear. This receptor was obtained from a woman aged 40 to 50 with type 1 diabetes. Sequencing was performed on Tregs from blood. This chain's CDR3 is CASDLGRGVNGYTF. Written as DNA, the CDR3 is TGTGCCAGTGACCTTGGGCGCGGGGTTAATGGCTACACCTTC.